These T cell receptor beta chains were read from a single sample in a study of control samples from healthy donors and cancer patients. Assay: immunoSEQ multiplex PCR; the TCRdb copy retains only in-frame clones and omits some. Of around 120,000 clones listed, around nine tenths are singletons. What was sequenced was blood. The receptors here all came from a middle-aged man in good health. Each CDR3 is given with its conserved first and last residue.

>TRBV24-1
CATSDLGHQETQYF
>TRBV12-3/TRBV12-4
CASSTLGRPAQHF
>TRBV25-1
CASSTGSGGYTF
>TRBV6-5
CASSSAENSPLHF
>TRBV24-1
CATSYRGRQPQHF
>TRBV7-3
CASSSGTYNSPLHF
>TRBV3-1/TRBV3-2
CASGGGNQPQHF
>TRBV7-8
CASSPGQRPETQYF
>TRBV18
CASSPRQGGGNQPQHF
>TRBV7-9
CASSLAVGTPYEQYF
>TRBV6-4
CASSAAGRGTGSPLHF
>TRBV6-2/TRBV6-3
CASSYWNTGELFF
>TRBV28
CASSPLGAGPSRETQYF
>TRBV5-6
CASSLFGTGNTIYF
>TRBV2
CASRVTRDTGELFF
>TRBV3-1/TRBV3-2
CASSPNPGGGNYGYTF
>TRBV24-1
CATSGGSGVYNEQFF
>TRBV5-1
CASSLEGALLYEQYF
>TRBV19
CASQIDSGNTIYF
>TRBV27
CASTGGRGRGIYDEQFF
>TRBV11-3
CASSFRVSTGELFF
>TRBV10-2
CASSESAPNQPQHF
>TRBV13
CASSLEETQYF
>TRBV6-2/TRBV6-3
CASSYGDRVTGELFF
>TRBV7-6
CASSLSDRFDGGSNQPQHF
>TRBV7-2
CASSLRPNNEQFF
>TRBV6-2/TRBV6-3
CASSSWTGAPFRTDTEAFF
>TRBV6-5
CATQRQGIQYF
>TRBV3-1/TRBV3-2
CASRSKGGGNYGYTF
>TRBV25-1
CASGGRAGRNSPLHF
>TRBV6-6
CASSYVQGTPKPQHF
>TRBV5-1
CASSGGSYYGYTF
>TRBV7-2
CASSVRLNTEAFF
>TRBV7-2
CASSLMSRTGSEAFF
>TRBV9
CASSVRQGGYEQYF
>TRBV24-1
CATSRQGSQPQHF
>TRBV11-3
CASSLSQGFSYEQYF
>TRBV7-9
CASSPTLGLAKETQYF
>TRBV27
CASRVWGGGADTQYF
>TRBV7-7
CASSSSPRTEAFF
>TRBV7-2
CASSLGMNTEAFF
>TRBV30
CAWSVWWAGTNEKLFF
>TRBV14
CASSQVLNTEAFF
>TRBV10-3
CAISVGTDYNEQFF